Detailed here is one T cell receptor (beta chain). Its antigen is unidentified. The data were obtained in a study of graft-versus-host responses after intestinal transplantation. The germline gives CDR1 SGHTA, CDR2 FQGNSA. With 0 bases clipped from V and 5 bases from J, the junction kept 6 bases outside the gene matches. CDR3 length: 17 residues. Study conclusions and caveats: Detection of GvH clones occurred in recipient marrow, and some had their first appearance in ileum or blood.

Libraries were prepared by immunoSEQ multiplex PCR; TCRdb keeps only in-frame clonotypes and omits some of them. This sample carries about 90,000 clones, 94% of them seen once, and the ten largest clones take 0.15% to 0.2%. The specimen was unstimulated CD4+ T cells sorted from spleen or lymph node cells, collected before transplant. The chain uses TRBV7-2 and TRBJ2-1, with 11 positions matching TRBD2. The TCR comes from a human donor who was the organ donor for an intestinal transplant. The CDR3 loop is CASSLALTSGGNNEQFF. CDR3 nucleotides: TGTGCCAGCAGCTTAGCGCTAACTAGCGGGGGCAACAATGAGCAGTTCTTC.